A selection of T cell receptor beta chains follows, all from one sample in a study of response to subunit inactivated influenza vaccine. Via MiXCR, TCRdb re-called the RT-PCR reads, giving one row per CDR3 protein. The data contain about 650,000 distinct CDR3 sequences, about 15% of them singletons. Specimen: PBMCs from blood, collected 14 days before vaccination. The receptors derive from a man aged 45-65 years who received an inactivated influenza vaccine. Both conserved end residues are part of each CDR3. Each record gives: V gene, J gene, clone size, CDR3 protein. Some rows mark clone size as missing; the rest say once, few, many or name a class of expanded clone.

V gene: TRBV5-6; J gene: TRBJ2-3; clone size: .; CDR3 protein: CASIAGLTNTDTQYF
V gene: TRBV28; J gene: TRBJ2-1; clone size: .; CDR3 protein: CASSSAAGASAEQFF
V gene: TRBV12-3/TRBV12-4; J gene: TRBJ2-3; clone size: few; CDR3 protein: CASRPGSGVDTQYF
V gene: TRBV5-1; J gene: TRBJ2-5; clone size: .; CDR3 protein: CASSLGQGVVETQYF
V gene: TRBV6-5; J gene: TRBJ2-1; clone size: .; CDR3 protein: CASSYVGLAGVNEQFF
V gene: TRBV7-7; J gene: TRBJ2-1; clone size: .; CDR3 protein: CASSQDRFYNEQFF
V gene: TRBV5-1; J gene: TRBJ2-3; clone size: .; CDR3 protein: CASSLDPRAGTDTQYF
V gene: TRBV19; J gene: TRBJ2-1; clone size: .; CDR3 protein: CASSILTGTVTYNEQFF
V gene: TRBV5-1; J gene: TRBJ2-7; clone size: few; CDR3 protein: CASSIEDRGPYEQYF
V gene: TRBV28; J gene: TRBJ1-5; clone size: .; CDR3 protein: CASSGMGGFGQPQHF
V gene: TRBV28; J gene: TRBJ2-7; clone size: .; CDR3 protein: CASSIWTGNTYEQYF
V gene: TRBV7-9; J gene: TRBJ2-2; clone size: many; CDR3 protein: CASSWGTDTGELFF
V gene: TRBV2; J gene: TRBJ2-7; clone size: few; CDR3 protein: CASRTGSGTPYF
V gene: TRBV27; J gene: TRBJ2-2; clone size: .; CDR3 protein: CASSSGQGPGELFF
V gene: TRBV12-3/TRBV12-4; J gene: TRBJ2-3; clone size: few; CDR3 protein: CASSKTSEYTDTQYF
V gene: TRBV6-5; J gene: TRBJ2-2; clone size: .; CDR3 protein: CASSYSIRGMETGELFF
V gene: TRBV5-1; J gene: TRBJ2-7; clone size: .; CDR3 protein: CASSLGGTASPEQYF
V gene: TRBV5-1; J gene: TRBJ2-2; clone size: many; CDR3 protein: CASSLDGELFF
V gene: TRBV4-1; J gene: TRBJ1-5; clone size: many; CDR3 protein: CASSQGQGGQPQHF
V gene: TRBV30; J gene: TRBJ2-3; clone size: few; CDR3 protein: CAWSDSGQGLDTQYF
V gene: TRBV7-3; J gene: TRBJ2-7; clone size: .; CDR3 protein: CASSLGTSGEQYF
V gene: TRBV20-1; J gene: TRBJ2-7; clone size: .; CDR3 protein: CSADGPWTSYEQYF
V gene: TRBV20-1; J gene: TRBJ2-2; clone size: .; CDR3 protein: CSATTDLAAGELFF
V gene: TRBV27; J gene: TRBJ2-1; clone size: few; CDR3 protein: CASKIFSSGVDEQFF
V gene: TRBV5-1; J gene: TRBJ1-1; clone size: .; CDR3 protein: CASSSSRGMNTEAFF
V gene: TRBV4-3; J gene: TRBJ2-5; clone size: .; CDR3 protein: CASSSQGFEETQYF
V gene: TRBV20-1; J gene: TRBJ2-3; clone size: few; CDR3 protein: CSVKGAPRGTDTQYF
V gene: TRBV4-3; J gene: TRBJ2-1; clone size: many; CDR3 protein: CASSQDYYNEQFF
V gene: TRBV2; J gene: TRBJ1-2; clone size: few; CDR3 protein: CASRTGTGNFYGYTF
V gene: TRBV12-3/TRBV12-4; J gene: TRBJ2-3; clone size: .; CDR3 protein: CASSLFQYTQYF
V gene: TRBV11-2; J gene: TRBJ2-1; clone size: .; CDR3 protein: CASSLRGLAGLSSYNEQFF
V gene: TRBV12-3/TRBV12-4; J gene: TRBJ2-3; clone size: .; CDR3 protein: CASSRTRLDTQYF
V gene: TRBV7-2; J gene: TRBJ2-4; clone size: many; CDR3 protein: CASSFVAGAAGNIQYF
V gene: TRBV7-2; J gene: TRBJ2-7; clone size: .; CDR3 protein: CASSLTGTYGGDYEQYF
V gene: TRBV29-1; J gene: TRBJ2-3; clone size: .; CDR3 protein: CSVFTPRTDTQYF
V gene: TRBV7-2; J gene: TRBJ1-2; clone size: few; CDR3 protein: CASRSTANYGYTF
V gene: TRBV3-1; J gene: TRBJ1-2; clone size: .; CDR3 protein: CASSQGVLGQIYGYTF
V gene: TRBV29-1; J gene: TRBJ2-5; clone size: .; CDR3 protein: CSVKGPEQETQYF
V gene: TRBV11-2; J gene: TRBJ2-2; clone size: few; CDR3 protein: CASSFLLQGAGELFF
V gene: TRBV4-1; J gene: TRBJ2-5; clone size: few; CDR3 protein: CASSHGRNEETQYF
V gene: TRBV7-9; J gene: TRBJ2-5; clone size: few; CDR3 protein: CASTPGGTQYF
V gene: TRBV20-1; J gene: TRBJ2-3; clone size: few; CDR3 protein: CSARLRLDSDTQYF
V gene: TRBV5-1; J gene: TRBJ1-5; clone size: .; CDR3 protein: CASSPSGYNQPQHF
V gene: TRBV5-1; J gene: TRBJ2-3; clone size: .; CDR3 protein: CASSLDGKPGTQYF
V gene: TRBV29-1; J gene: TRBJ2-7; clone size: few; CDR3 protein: CSVDAGGIAEQYF
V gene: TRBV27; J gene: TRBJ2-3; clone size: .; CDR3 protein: CASPGQGGTDTQYF
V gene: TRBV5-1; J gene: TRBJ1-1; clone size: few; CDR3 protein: CASSEADGMNTEAFF
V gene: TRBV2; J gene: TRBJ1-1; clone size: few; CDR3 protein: CASSDWDTLNTEAFF
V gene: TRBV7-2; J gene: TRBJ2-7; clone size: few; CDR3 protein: CASSVSGGAGYEQYF
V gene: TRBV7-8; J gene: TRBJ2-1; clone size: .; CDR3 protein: CASRTGIGSSYNEQFF
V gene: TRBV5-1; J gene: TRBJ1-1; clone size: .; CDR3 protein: CASCGDLSGTEAFF
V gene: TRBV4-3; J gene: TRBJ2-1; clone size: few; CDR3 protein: CASSQGWRQGANEQFF
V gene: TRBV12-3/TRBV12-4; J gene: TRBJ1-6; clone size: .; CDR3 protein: CASSLIAGNSPLHF
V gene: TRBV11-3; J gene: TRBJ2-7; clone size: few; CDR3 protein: CASKPNGTYEQYF
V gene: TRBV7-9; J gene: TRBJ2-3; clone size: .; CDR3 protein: CASSFPINQGGTDTQYF
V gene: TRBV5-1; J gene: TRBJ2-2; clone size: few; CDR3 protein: CASKASSNTGELFF
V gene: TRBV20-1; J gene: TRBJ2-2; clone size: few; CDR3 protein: CSAIDQENTGELFF
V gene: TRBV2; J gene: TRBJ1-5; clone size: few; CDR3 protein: CASRGALDRDYSNQPQHF
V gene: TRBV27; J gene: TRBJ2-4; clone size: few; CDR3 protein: CASSPAGAKNIQYF
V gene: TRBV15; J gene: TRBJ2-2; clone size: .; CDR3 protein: CATSNTGHSGELFF